These 32 T cell receptor beta chains share one sample of origin, sequenced in a study of blood T cells in healthy people across ages. Alongside a J-beta primer mix, a sample-barcoded 5' primer served in a second PCR lasting roughly 7 to 11 cycles. MiXCR, run by TCRdb on the 5' RACE reads, gives a single entry per CDR3 protein. The sample lists approximately 320,000 distinct CDR3 sequences, around 29% occurring once. Material: blood. The receptor source for this set is a woman between 70 and 85 years old in good health.

This clonotype was observed a few times. The chain carries TRBV20-1 and TRBJ2-7, with 8 bases lining up with TRBD1. Germline V gene data show CDR1 as DFQATT and CDR2 as SNEGSKA (reference sequence). V shed 6 bases, J shed 2 bases, and the junction held 6 bases outside the gene matches. The CDR3 is 13 residues long. In DNA, the CDR3 is TGCAGTGCGAAACCGACAGGGGCCTACGAGCAGTACTTC. This codes for CSAKPTGAYEQYF.

The V gene is TRBV4-1, the J gene TRBJ2-1, with D maybe TRBD1 (6 bases). Trimming took 4 bases from V and 7 from J, leaving 17 bases between them. Germline V gives CDR1 MGHRA, CDR2 YSYEKL. This CDR3 is 15 amino acids long. The CDR3 coding sequence is TGCGCCAGCAGCCTCGGACAGCTAGGGTATAATGAGCAGTTCTTC. Its translation: CASSLGQLGYNEQFF.

This clonotype has only a few counts. The gene calls are TRBV7-3 and TRBJ2-1; a possible D gene is TRBD2 (5 bases). Deletions cut 4 bases from V and 0 bases from J, with 10 bases between. This CDR3 region has 15 residues. Germline values: CDR1 SGHTA, CDR2 FQGTGA. The CDR3 nucleotides read TGTGCCAGCAGCTCACGGAGCGGCTCCTACAATGAGCAGTTCTTC. This translates into CASSSRSGSYNEQFF.

This CDR3 is CATSGDGNYEQYF. The CDR3 coding sequence is TGTGCCACCAGTGGGGACGGCAACTACGAGCAGTACTTC. V is TRBV24-1 and J is TRBJ2-7; D possibly uses TRBD1 or TRBD2 (5 bases each). V was pared by 5 bases and J by 3 bases, with 10 bases between. CDR1 is KGHDR, CDR2 SFDVKD, per germline. The CDR3 sequence is 13 residues long.

Ten or more counts support this clonotype. This rearrangement joins TRBV6-6 to TRBJ1-1, with D maybe TRBD1 (6 bases). CDR1 and CDR2 from the germline V gene are MNHNY and SVGAGI (reference sequence). Trimming shortened V by 8 bases and J by 2 bases, and 15 bases separated the two germline ends. The CDR3 totals 14 residues. DNA for the CDR3: TGTGCCAGCGAAACCTCGGACAGAAACACTGAAGCTTTCTTT. It yields the protein CASETSDRNTEAFF.

Worth noting for this clonotype: The CDR3 carries no conserved terminal phenylalanine or tryptophan, so it likely arises from a read error. The V gene is TRBV28, the J gene TRBJ1-1; no reliable D call. Germline CDR1 is MDHEN and CDR2 is SYDVKM. V was trimmed by 5 bases and J by 5 bases, leaving 18 bases between them. The CDR3 is made up of 15 amino acids. CDR3 coding DNA: TGTGCCAGCAGTGAAGGCTTTCTGAGGAGAACTGAAGCTTTCCTT. This encodes CASSEGFLRRTEAFL.

The J gene is TRBJ2-5, the V gene TRBV27; D is possibly TRBD2 (6 bases). The DNA end lines up better with TRBJ2-7; the J call may be wrong. The CDR3 has 13 residues. CDR1 is MNHEY and CDR2 is SMNVEV in the germline V gene (reference sequence). The CDR3 reads CASSFLASDEQYF. The CDR3 DNA is TGTGCCAGCAGTTTCCTGGCTAGCGACGAGCAGTACTTC.

In this sample, this clonotype turned up a few times. The rearrangement links TRBV2 to TRBJ2-5, with 7 bases lining up with TRBD2. V lost 0 bases and J lost 5; bases outside the gene matches: 0. Germline lookup yields CDR1 SNHLY and CDR2 FYNNEI. This CDR3 comprises 13 residues. As DNA, the CDR3 is TGTGCCAGCAGTGAAGCGCGGGGGGAGACCCAGTACTTC. This sequence encodes CASSEARGETQYF. The whole variable domain, remainder taken from reference TRBV2 and TRBJ2-5, is EPEVTQTPSHQVTQMGQEVILRCVPISNHLYFYWYRQILGQKVEFLVSFYNNEISEKSEIFDDQFSVERPDGSNFTLKIRSTKLEDSAMYFCASSEARGETQYFGPGTRLLVL.

This clonotype was found a few times. The chain links TRBV5-1 to TRBJ2-5; 9 bases fit TRBD1. The DNA end lines up better with TRBJ2-1; the J call may be wrong. The CDR3 is made up of 15 amino acids. Germline V gene lookup returns CDR1 SGHRS and CDR2 YFSETQ. The CDR3: CASSQAGQGNNEQFF. The CDR3 nucleotides read TGCGCCAGCAGCCAGGCGGGACAGGGAAACAATGAGCAGTTCTTC.

The V and J genes are TRBV14 and TRBJ2-1; tentative D call: TRBD2 (5 bases). V gave up 3 bases and J gave up 3 bases, with 15 bases separating them. Germline V CDR1 and CDR2: SGHDN, FVKESK. The CDR3 has 16 amino acids. The CDR3 loop is CASSHLGSFIYNEQFF. DNA for the CDR3: TGTGCCAGCAGCCACTTAGGGAGTTTTATCTACAATGAGCAGTTCTTC.

Ten or more counts support this clonotype. CDR3 region: CASSELGLLSGNTIYF. The CDR3 nucleotides read TGTGCCAGCAGTGAACTGGGACTCCTATCTGGAAACACCATATATTTT. The J gene is TRBJ1-3, the V gene TRBV2, with D perhaps TRBD1 (5 bases). The CDR3 has 16 residues. The V end was cut by 2 bases, the J end by 1 base, with 12 bases between. Germline CDR1 and CDR2: SNHLY and FYNNEI. Complete variable domain (other parts from reference TRBV2 and TRBJ1-3): EPEVTQTPSHQVTQMGQEVILRCVPISNHLYFYWYRQILGQKVEFLVSFYNNEISEKSEIFDDQFSVERPDGSNFTLKIRSTKLEDSAMYFCASSELGLLSGNTIYFGEGSWLTVV.

Of note for this clonotype: A junction boundary mismatches the germline segment, possibly from a read error. For the CDR3, the DNA is TGCAGTGCTGCGACTAGCGGGAGGAAGGTGCATGAGCCGTTCTTC. Its translation: CSAATSGRKVHEPFF. The chain employs TRBV20-1 and TRBJ2-1; 13 nucleotides align to TRBD2. Germline V gene data show CDR1 as DFQATT and CDR2 as SNEGSKA (reference sequence). There are 15 residues in the CDR3.

The chain combines TRBV20-1 with TRBJ2-1, with 8 bases that match TRBD2. V lost 5 bases, J lost 7 bases, and 10 bases stayed unmatched. Germline values: CDR1 DFQATT, CDR2 SNEGSKA (reference sequence). This CDR3 comprises 14 residues. The CDR3 is CSARPGLGTNEQFF. CDR3 bases: TGCAGTGCTCGGCCGGGACTAGGAACAAATGAGCAGTTCTTC.

This clonotype was seen once. The rearrangement joins TRBV4-3 to TRBJ1-4; 7 bases are shared with TRBD1. Germline V gene sequence: CDR1 LGHNA, CDR2 YSLEER. V lost 3 bases and J lost 2; bases outside the gene matches: 6. The CDR3 spans 16 residues. CDR3 coding DNA: TGCGCCAGCAGCCAGGGCGACAGGGCGACTAATGAAAAACTGTTTTTT. Amino acids: CASSQGDRATNEKLFF.

In its sample, this clonotype was seen many times. The chain uses TRBV10-3 and TRBJ2-5; a weak D match, TRBD2 (6 bases). The CDR3 has 17 amino acids. V lost 4 bases to trimming and J lost 2 bases, with 20 bases between them. Germline lookup yields CDR1 ENHRY and CDR2 SYGVKD. The CDR3 region is CAISASLGTAPQETQYF. In nucleotides, the CDR3 is TGTGCCATCAGTGCCTCGCTCGGGACTGCACCACAAGAGACCCAGTACTTC.

The chain is built from TRBV21-1 and TRBJ2-5; the table's D call of TRBD1 was not tested on the DNA. TRBV21-1 corresponds to a pseudogene. This CDR3 has 14 residues. DNA for the CDR3: TGTGCCAGCAGCACCAAAAAGGGGAAAGAGACCCAGTACTTC. This gives the protein CASSTKKGKETQYF.

There are a few counts of this clonotype. V and J are TRBV25-1 and TRBJ2-7; tentatively, D is TRBD1 (5 bases). The V end was cut by 1 base, the J end by 9 bases, with 16 bases between. The CDR3 is 14 residues long. Germline lookup yields CDR1 MGHDK and CDR2 SYGVNS. This CDR3 reads CASSESHPRGGQYF. For the CDR3, the DNA is TGTGCCAGCAGTGAATCCCACCCTAGGGGCGGGCAGTACTTC.

This chain links TRBV3-1 with TRBJ2-7; no firm D call. Germline V lookup: CDR1 LGHDT, CDR2 YNNKEL (reference sequence). This CDR3 is 12 amino acids long. The V end was cut by 2 bases, the J end by 4 bases, with 6 bases between. The CDR3 loop reads CASSQTPYEQYF. The CDR3 DNA reads TGTGCCAGCAGCCAAACCCCATACGAGCAGTACTTC.

This clonotype appeared a few times. The chain employs TRBV20-1 and TRBJ2-6; maybe TRBD1 (5 bases). The CDR3 covers 15 residues. From germline, CDR1 is DFQATT and CDR2 SNEGSKA (reference sequence). V was pared by 0 bases and J by 2 bases, with 8 bases between. Here the CDR3 DNA reads TGCAGTGCTAGAGATCCCAGGGCTGGGGCCAACGTCCTGACTTTC. This encodes CSARDPRAGANVLTF.

J is TRBJ2-1 and V is TRBV7-2; D is unresolved. Germline assignment: CDR1 SGHTA and CDR2 FQGNSA. This CDR3 region has 13 residues. The germline V and J ends were trimmed by 5 bases and 5 bases, with 10 bases remaining between them. In DNA, the CDR3 is TGTGCCAGCAGCGTCGACGAAAACAATGAGCAGTTCTTC. Amino acids: CASSVDENNEQFF.

This clonotype showed up just a few times. The chain combines TRBV11-2 with TRBJ1-4, with D hard to call. The CDR3 has 17 residues. The ends were cut back, 3 bases at V and 4 bases at J, with 18 bases in the middle. Germline V CDR1 and CDR2: SGHAT, FQNNGV. CDR3: CASSFLRLCQFNEKLFF. DNA of the CDR3: TGTGCCAGCAGCTTCTTACGGTTGTGTCAGTTTAATGAAAAACTGTTTTTT.

This clonotype was observed a handful of times. This chain connects TRBV5-5 to TRBJ1-4; a possible D gene is TRBD1 (5 bases). The CDR3 spans 13 residues. Germline V gene lookup returns CDR1 SGHKS and CDR2 YYEKEE (reference sequence). V lost 8 bases and J lost 5, with 13 bases in between. The CDR3 is CASEGSPNEKLFF. In DNA form, the CDR3 reads TGTGCCAGTGAGGGGAGCCCCAATGAAAAACTGTTTTTT.

V is TRBV28 and J is TRBJ2-1; TRBD1 matches 9 bases. This CDR3 comprises 13 residues. V was clipped by 7 bases and J by 10 bases; unmatched bases: 8. Germline V gene data show CDR1 as MDHEN and CDR2 as SYDVKM. CDR3 in amino acids: CASKGQGYREQFF. Written as DNA, the CDR3 is TGTGCCAGCAAAGGACAGGGGTATCGGGAGCAGTTCTTC.

The chain's CDR3 is CSAKGTGIMNTEAFF. CDR3 DNA: TGCAGTGCTAAGGGGACAGGGATTATGAACACTGAAGCTTTCTTT. This sequence joins TRBV20-1 and TRBJ1-1, with 9 bases that match TRBD1. The CDR3 is 15 residues long. The trim removed 4 bases at V and 0 bases at J, leaving 6 bases unmatched. Germline loops: CDR1 DFQATT, CDR2 SNEGSKA (reference sequence).

In its sample, this clonotype was seen a few times. The chain joins TRBV14 to TRBJ1-1; D uncertain. This CDR3 is built from 13 residues. Germline V gene lookup returns CDR1 SGHDN and CDR2 FVKESK. Trimming pared 2 bases from V and 0 bases from J, leaving 4 bases between. The CDR3 here is CASSQNLNTEAFF. Here the CDR3 DNA reads TGTGCCAGCAGCCAAAACCTGAACACTGAAGCTTTCTTT.

The rearrangement uses TRBV28 and TRBJ1-5; TRBD1 matches 7 bases. The V gene's germline CDR1 is MDHEN and CDR2 SYDVKM. The CDR3 is 13 amino acids. V shed 5 bases, J shed 4 bases, and the junction held 2 bases outside the gene matches. The CDR3 loop is CASSGTANQPQHF. The CDR3 DNA reads as TGTGCCAGCAGTGGGACAGCAAATCAGCCCCAGCATTTT.

The chain has TRBV28 and TRBJ2-4; D perhaps matches TRBD1 (5 bases). The CDR3 loop spans 12 amino acids. V dropped 7 bases and J dropped 7 bases, with 11 bases sitting between them. Per the germline V gene, CDR1 is MDHEN and CDR2 is SYDVKM. In nucleotides, the CDR3 is TGTGCCAGCAATTCAGGGATGAACATTCAGTACTTC. Its translation is CASNSGMNIQYF.

This chain joins TRBV20-1 and TRBJ1-2; no firm D call. The length of the CDR3 is 14 residues. V lost 5 bases and J lost 4, with 17 bases in between. CDR1 DFQATT and CDR2 SNEGSKA come from the germline V gene (reference sequence). DNA for the CDR3: TGCAGTGCTGGCCCCACCCTAGGTGGCTATGGCTACACCTTC. It codes for CSAGPTLGGYGYTF.

This clonotype has more than one count but fewer than ten. The chain is built from TRBV10-3 and TRBJ2-5; 13 bases are a match to TRBD2. The J call is uncertain, as TRBJ2-1 better fits the DNA end. CDR1 ENHRY and CDR2 SYGVKD come from the germline V gene. There are 17 residues in the CDR3. The CDR3 DNA sequence: TGTGCCATCAGTGATACCGGGACTAGCGGGGTTGCGGATGAGCAGTTCTTC. This translates into CAISDTGTSGVADEQFF.

CDR3 in amino acids: CASNGHSYNEQFF. CDR3 DNA: TGTGCCTCAAACGGACACTCCTACAATGAGCAGTTCTTC. The chain uses TRBV30 and TRBJ2-1; tentatively, D is TRBD1 (5 bases). CDR3 length: 13 residues. Germline V gene lookup returns CDR1 GTSNPN and CDR2 SVGIG (reference sequence). Trimming shortened V by 7 bases and J by 0 bases, and 10 bases separated the two germline ends.

In its sample, this clonotype was seen a few times. This chain uses TRBV2 with TRBJ1-1; TRBD1 is a possible D gene (5 bases). CDR3 length equals 14 residues. CDR1 and CDR2 (germline): SNHLY, FYNNEI. V lost 6 bases and J 5 bases, leaving 16 bases between the germline ends. CDR3 amino acids: CASSGGLLGTEAFF. CDR3 nucleotides: TGTGCCAGCAGCGGGGGACTCCTGGGGACTGAAGCTTTCTTT.

The chain combines TRBV7-8 with TRBJ2-5; D uncertain. Germline V CDR1 and CDR2: SGHVS, FQNEAQ. Trimming stripped 1 base from V and 8 bases from J, with 14 bases between. The CDR3 totals 14 residues. CDR3 in DNA: TGTGCCAGCAGCTTAGTCGTGACTTCTGAAACCCAGTACTTC. It specifies CASSLVVTSETQYF.